The rows below give T cell receptor beta chains drawn from one sample of a study of blood T cell repertoires in COVID-19. TCRdb's table, derived via immunoSEQ multiplex PCR, lists solely in-frame clones and lacks some. Of over 300,000 clones in the sample, around 83% were seen once. The sample comprised peripheral blood. The receptor set was obtained from a woman in her fifties or sixties with acute or convalescent COVID-19. Both conserved end residues are part of each CDR3. A D gene is named only where the DNA matches it firmly. A clone size is listed for some rows: how often the clone was seen (once, few, many), or a class if it is expanded.

d_call: NA; clone_size: NA; j_call: TRBJ2-7; v_call: TRBV29-1; cdr3_nt: TGCAGCGTTGAGGCAGATAATTCCTACGAGCAGTACTTC; cdr3_aa: CSVEADNSYEQYF
d_call: NA; clone_size: few; j_call: TRBJ1-5; v_call: TRBV15; cdr3_nt: TGTGCCACCAGCAACCGAGGGCTTCAGCCCCAGCATTTT; cdr3_aa: CATSNRGLQPQHF
d_call: NA; clone_size: NA; j_call: TRBJ1-2; v_call: TRBV7-8; cdr3_nt: TGTGCCAGCAGCTTAGGCCTTTGGGAGCGTGGGGGAGGGGGTGGCTACACCTTC; cdr3_aa: CASSLGLWERGGGGGYTF
d_call: NA; clone_size: NA; j_call: TRBJ2-1; v_call: TRBV27; cdr3_nt: TGTGCCAGCAGTCCAGGATGGAATGAGCAGTTCTTC; cdr3_aa: CASSPGWNEQFF
d_call: NA; clone_size: NA; j_call: TRBJ2-2; v_call: TRBV5-8; cdr3_nt: TGTGCCAGCAGCCCAGACAGCCCTAACACCGGGGAGCTGTTTTTT; cdr3_aa: CASSPDSPNTGELFF
d_call: NA; clone_size: NA; j_call: TRBJ2-2; v_call: TRBV27; cdr3_nt: TGTGCCAGCAGTTCAGGGGTTAACACCGGGGAGCTGTTTTTT; cdr3_aa: CASSSGVNTGELFF
d_call: NA; clone_size: NA; j_call: TRBJ1-5; v_call: TRBV6-6; cdr3_nt: TGTGCCAGCGTTACAGGGTCTTTTCAGCCCCAGCATTTT; cdr3_aa: CASVTGSFQPQHF
d_call: NA; clone_size: NA; j_call: TRBJ1-5; v_call: TRBV3-1/TRBV3-2; cdr3_nt: TGTGCCAGCAGCCGTCAGGCTTCAGGGCCCCAGCATTTT; cdr3_aa: CASSRQASGPQHF
d_call: TRBD1; clone_size: NA; j_call: TRBJ1-3; v_call: TRBV29-1; cdr3_nt: TGCAGCGTCAAAGGGGGGCAGGGGGAACAACTCCTCTCTGGAAACACCATATATTTT; cdr3_aa: CSVKGGQGEQLLSGNTIYF
d_call: TRBD1; clone_size: once; j_call: TRBJ1-2; v_call: TRBV19; cdr3_nt: TGTGCCAGTAGTCCAAGCCCCCGGGACAGGGGAATCGGCTACACCTTC; cdr3_aa: CASSPSPRDRGIGYTF
d_call: NA; clone_size: NA; j_call: TRBJ1-1; v_call: TRBV5-1; cdr3_nt: TGCGCCAGCAGCTTGGCAGGCAAGGTTGAAAGGACTGAAGCTTTCTTT; cdr3_aa: CASSLAGKVERTEAFF
d_call: NA; clone_size: NA; j_call: TRBJ1-5; v_call: TRBV12-5; cdr3_nt: TGTGCTAGCGGTTTGGTACCGGACAGAGGCAATCAGCCCCAGCATTTT; cdr3_aa: CASGLVPDRGNQPQHF
d_call: TRBD2; clone_size: NA; j_call: TRBJ2-2; v_call: TRBV5-1; cdr3_nt: TGCGCCAGCAGCGCCAACCCCGGGACTAGTAACACCGGGGAGCTGTTTTTT; cdr3_aa: CASSANPGTSNTGELFF
d_call: NA; clone_size: NA; j_call: TRBJ2-1; v_call: TRBV6-5; cdr3_nt: TGTGCCAGCAGTTACCAGCGGGTGGACTACAATGAGCAGTTCTTC; cdr3_aa: CASSYQRVDYNEQFF
d_call: TRBD2; clone_size: once; j_call: TRBJ2-3; v_call: TRBV5-4; cdr3_nt: TGTGCCAGCAGCTTGGGACTAGCGGGAGGCCCCAGCACAGATACGCAGTATTTT; cdr3_aa: CASSLGLAGGPSTDTQYF
d_call: NA; clone_size: NA; j_call: TRBJ2-2; v_call: TRBV6-5; cdr3_nt: TGTGCCACCGGGTACCACCCGAACACCGGGGAGCTGTTTTTT; cdr3_aa: CATGYHPNTGELFF